This T cell receptor (beta chain) was retrieved from a study of tumor and adjacent non-tumor tissue in lung cancer. Study at large: There were some 12 adenocarcinoma, a couple of squamous cell carcinoma and 1 small cell lung cancer cases.

The V gene's germline CDR1 is MNHEY and CDR2 SVGAGI. The CDR3 contains 15 residues. Three rounds of nested PCR, following a modified ARM-PCR protocol, produced the TCRbeta library. Each CDR3 protein is one row after TCRdb ran MiXCR on the multiplex PCR reads. The repertoire includes about 81,000 distinct CDR3 sequences, over 55% of them detected once, and roughly a tenth sits in the top ten. RNA was extracted from bulk tissue without any cell sorting. Donors were chemotherapy-naive, newly diagnosed lung cancer surgical patients in China, August–November 2014. Whole-study results and caveats: Tumor tissue had significantly higher TCR diversity than normal lung.

In regard to this clonotype: Its target is unknown. The junction does not match germline at one end; this may be a read error.

The sequence came from a middle-aged woman with non-small cell lung cancer. The rearrangement links TRBV6-5 to TRBJ2-1, with D perhaps matching TRBD1 or TRBD2 (6 bases each). What was sequenced was lung tumor tissue. The CDR3 spells CVSSRGQGDRDEQFF. The CDR3, as DNA: TGTGTCAGCAGCCGGGGGCAGGGAGATCGGGATGAGCAGTTCTTC.